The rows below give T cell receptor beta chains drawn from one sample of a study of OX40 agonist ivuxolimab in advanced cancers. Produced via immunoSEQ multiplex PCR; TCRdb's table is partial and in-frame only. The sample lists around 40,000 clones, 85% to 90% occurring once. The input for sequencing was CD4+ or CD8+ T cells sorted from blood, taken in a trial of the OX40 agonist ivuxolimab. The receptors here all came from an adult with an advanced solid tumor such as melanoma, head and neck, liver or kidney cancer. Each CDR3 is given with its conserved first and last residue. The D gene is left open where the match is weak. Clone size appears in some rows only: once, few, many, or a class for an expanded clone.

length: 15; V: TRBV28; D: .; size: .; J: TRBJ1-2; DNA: TGTGCCAGCAATTCCCCCGGGGAGACTAACTATGGCTACACCTTC; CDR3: CASNSPGETNYGYTF
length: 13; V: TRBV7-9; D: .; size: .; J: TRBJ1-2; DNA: TGTGCCAGCAGCCCTAGACTTGGGTATGGCTACACCTTC; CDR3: CASSPRLGYGYTF
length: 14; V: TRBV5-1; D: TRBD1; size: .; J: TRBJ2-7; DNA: TGCGCCAGCAGCTTGGGACAGGGGCCCTACGAGCAGTACTTC; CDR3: CASSLGQGPYEQYF
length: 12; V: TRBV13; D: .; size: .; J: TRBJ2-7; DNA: TGTGCCAGCACCTCGACAGGATACGAGCAGTACTTC; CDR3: CASTSTGYEQYF
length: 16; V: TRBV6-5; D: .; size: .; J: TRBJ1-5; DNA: TGTGCCAGCAGTTACTCGGCAAGACGACATGGTCAGCCCCAGCATTTT; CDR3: CASSYSARRHGQPQHF
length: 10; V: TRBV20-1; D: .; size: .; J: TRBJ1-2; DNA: TGCAGTGCTAGGGAAGGGGGCTACACCTTC; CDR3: CSAREGGYTF
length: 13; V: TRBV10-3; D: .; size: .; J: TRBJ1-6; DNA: TGTGCCACCGAAATGGATAATAATTCACCCCTCCACTTT; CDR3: CATEMDNNSPLHF
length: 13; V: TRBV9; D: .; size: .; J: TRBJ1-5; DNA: TGTGCCAGCAGCGTACAGGGGAATCAGCCCCAGCATTTT; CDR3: CASSVQGNQPQHF
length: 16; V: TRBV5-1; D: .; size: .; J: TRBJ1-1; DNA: TGCGCCAGCAGCCCCACATTTATTGGTAGGGCCGATGGGGCTTTCTTT; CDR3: CASSPTFIGRADGAFF
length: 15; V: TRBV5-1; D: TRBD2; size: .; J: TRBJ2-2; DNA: TGCGCCAGCAGACCGACTAGCGGGGGGACCGGGGAGCTGTTTTTT; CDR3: CASRPTSGGTGELFF
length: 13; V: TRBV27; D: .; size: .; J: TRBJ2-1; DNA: TGTGCCAGCAGTTTACCCCAGAGGAATGAGCAGTTCTTC; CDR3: CASSLPQRNEQFF
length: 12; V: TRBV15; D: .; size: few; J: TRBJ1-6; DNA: TGTGCCACCAGTCCTGACCATTCACCCCTCCACTTT; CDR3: CATSPDHSPLHF
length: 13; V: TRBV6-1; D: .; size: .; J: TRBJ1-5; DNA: TGTGCCAGCGGGGGGGGTGAAAATCAGCCCCAGCATTTT; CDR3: CASGGGENQPQHF
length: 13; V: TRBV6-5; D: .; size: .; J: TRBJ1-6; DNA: TGTGCCAGCAAGTCGGCAGTAACTTCACCCCTCCACTTT; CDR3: CASKSAVTSPLHF
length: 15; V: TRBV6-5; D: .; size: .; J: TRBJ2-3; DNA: TGTGCCAGCAAGGGGGGGCGGGTTGTCACAGATACGCAGTATTTT; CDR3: CASKGGRVVTDTQYF
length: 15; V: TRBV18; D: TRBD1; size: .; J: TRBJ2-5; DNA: TGTGCCAGCTCACGCTCCCGACAGGGACAGGAGACCCAGTACTTC; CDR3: CASSRSRQGQETQYF
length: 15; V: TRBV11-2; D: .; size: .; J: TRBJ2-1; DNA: TGTGCCAGCAGCCGACAGACTTTCTCCTACAATGAGCAGTTCTTC; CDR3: CASSRQTFSYNEQFF
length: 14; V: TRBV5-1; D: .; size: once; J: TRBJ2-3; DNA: TGCGCCAGCAGGCGGGTTTCTGGCACAGATACGCAGTATTTT; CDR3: CASRRVSGTDTQYF
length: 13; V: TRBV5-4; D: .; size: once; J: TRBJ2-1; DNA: TGTGCCAGCAGCCCCCCCGGGAACAATGAGCAGTTCTTC; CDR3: CASSPPGNNEQFF
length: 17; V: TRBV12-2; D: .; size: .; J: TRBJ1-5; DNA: TGTGCAAGTCGCTTAGCGCAGGGAATCTATAGCAATCAGCCCCAGCATTTT; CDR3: CASRLAQGIYSNQPQHF
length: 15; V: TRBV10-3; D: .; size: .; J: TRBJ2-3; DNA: TGTGCCATCAGTGAGTCGGGGCTAGTATCTGATACGCAGTATTTT; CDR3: CAISESGLVSDTQYF
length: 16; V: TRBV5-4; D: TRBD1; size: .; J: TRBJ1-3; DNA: TGTGCCAGCAGCGAGAAGACAGGGACCCAGGGAAACACCATATATTTT; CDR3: CASSEKTGTQGNTIYF
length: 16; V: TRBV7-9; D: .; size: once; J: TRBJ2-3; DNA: TGTGCCAGCAGTCGTACAGGGGGGGCTACCACAGATACGCAGTATTTT; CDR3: CASSRTGGATTDTQYF
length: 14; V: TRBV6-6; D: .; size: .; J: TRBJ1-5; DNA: TGTGCCAGCAGCCGGACAGCCTCACCCCAGCCCCAGCATTTT; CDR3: CASSRTASPQPQHF
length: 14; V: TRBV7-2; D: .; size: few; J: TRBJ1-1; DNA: TGTGCCAGCAGCCGAGATCTCAGGAACACTGAAGCTTTCTTT; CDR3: CASSRDLRNTEAFF
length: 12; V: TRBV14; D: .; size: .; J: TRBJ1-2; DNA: TGTGCCAGCAGCCCCCAGGGGCACGGCTACACCTTC; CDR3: CASSPQGHGYTF